This passage covers 3 T cell receptor beta chains from one sample sequenced in a study of shared clonotypes between healthy human individuals. This table comes from immunoSEQ multiplex PCR, and its TCRdb copy is limited to in-frame clones, with some not included. The data hold roughly 2.5 million clones, with approximately 92% observed a single time. The source material was naive CD4+ T cells sorted from blood. Subset indicated: CD45RA+ positively selected. These receptors all come from a man younger than 35 in good health.

The V gene is TRBV21-1, the J gene TRBJ2-7. TRBV21-1 is a pseudogene locus. The length of the CDR3 is 9 residues. The CDR3: CASSPTQYF. Here the CDR3 DNA reads TGTGCCAGCAGCCCCACGCAGTACTTC.

In regard to this clone: The identical CDR3 is also encoded by other nucleotide sequences in the sample. The CDR3 spells CASSIGGGYEQYF. The CDR3 DNA reads TGTGCCAGTAGTATCGGGGGTGGCTACGAGCAGTACTTC. The J gene is TRBJ2-7, the V gene TRBV19, with a weak D call TRBD2 (6 bases). CDR1 and CDR2 (germline): LNHDA, SQIVND (reference sequence). The CDR3 spans 13 residues. The V end lost 3 bases, the J end lost 3 bases, and 9 bases lay between the germline ends.

This chain connects TRBV5-1 to TRBJ1-6, with 12 bases fitting TRBD1. Per the germline V gene, CDR1 is SGHRS and CDR2 is YFSETQ. J was trimmed by 8 bases and V by 4 bases; bases with no gene match: 4. The CDR3 is 15 amino acids. The CDR3 DNA is TGCGCCAGCAGCGAGGGGACAGGGGGCCATTCACCCCTCCACTTT. Amino acids: CASSEGTGGHSPLHF.